This T cell receptor (beta chain) was documented in a study of cytomegalovirus exposure and HLA in healthy donors (dated by TCRdb to the late 2010s). Describing the broader study: An earlier analysis of 587 of the donors reported 250 to 300 Gb of sequence data and some 120 million unique TCR beta sequences from about 200 million T cells. The T cell repertoires of 666 subjects were profiled by immunosequencing and related to cytomegalovirus serostatus. The genetic ancestry cluster associated with self-reported Caucasian donors included roughly 84% of the 300 to 400 genotyped donors. To study patterns of TCR occurrence, a later analysis re-analyzed previously published TCR beta repertoires from 666 donors and added high-resolution HLA genotyping. Across around 400 genotyped donors of the cohort, an average of approximately 240,000 unique TCR beta nucleotide sequences per donor were sequenced, and 15% to 20% of those sequences were non-productive. Every discovery cohort repertoire had been produced on one sequencing platform. Besides the first cohort of more than 650 subjects, a separate validation cohort made up of about 120 different subjects was used. The number of typed donors differed by locus: about 620-640 for A, B, C, DRB1 and DQB1; some 500 for DQA1; 606 for DPA1; and around 490 for DPB1. The aim of the study was to test whether cataloging public T cell receptors could identify signatures of past pathogen exposure. To predict cytomegalovirus infection status, the study brought together high-throughput TCR immunosequencing, statistical association of individual TCRs with disease status, and machine learning. Both class I and class II loci were covered by HLA typing, at four-digit resolution. Four or five DR-DQ haplotypes were handled as single units for association and clustering because linkage in the cohort was strong. To decide whether each TCR beta V gene segment behaved as functional or pseudogenic, an earlier analysis of nearly 600 of the donors relied on high-throughput TCR beta sequencing. The later analysis used no new phenotypic data to find candidate immune exposures, relying instead on TCR beta sequences and their occurrence across donors. Approximately 300 gigabases of sequencing data and approximately 93 million unique TCR sequences were included in an early release covering several hundred HLA-typed donors. Donor age, sex, ethnicity and CMV serostatus were compiled alongside the repertoire data. Genome-wide SNP genotypes for about 65% of the 666 donors were used in a later genetic analysis, which treated that subset as a discovery cohort. Overall results and qualifications from the work: According to a later analysis, TCR association rates differed among HLA loci, with DRB1 alleles showing the most associated TCRs and HLA-C alleles showing the fewest. Because HLA typing was unavailable for some donors at each locus, only the typed subset was used in association tests. In a later analysis, 16,951 TCR beta sequences were associated with specific HLA alleles at a false discovery rate of 0.05. Most CMV-associated TCR beta chains appeared to be HLA-restricted in a later analysis, and the HLA associations seemed to be driven largely by CMV exposure. Sequencing depth was assumed to be roughly uniform across donors in the presence/absence analyses, though that assumption may not hold. Some IMGT-functional V segments, including TRBV6-2 and TRBV6-3, could not be distinguished by the 87-base-pair reads and were therefore excluded. Strong co-occurrence of HLA alleles, especially DR and DQ, made assigning TCR associations to individual alleles difficult. A few of the identified cytomegalovirus-associated TCR beta chains were confirmed in vitro to be specific for cytomegalovirus antigens. Compared with equally common non-associated chains, HLA-associated TCR beta chains in a later analysis were more clonally expanded and had lower generation probabilities. In the study, some 160 TCR beta chains were listed as associated with cytomegalovirus. The sequencing pipeline was judged likely to have produced a cluster of highly shared sequence variants as a technical artifact. An earlier analysis of around 600 of the donors showed that most TCR beta V segments appeared in productive rearrangements either about 90% or about 30% of the time, which broadly matched IMGT annotations. Several of the top co-occurrence clusters appeared to be linked to parvovirus B19, influenza, CMV and Epstein-Barr virus, according to a later analysis. A further reported finding was that TCR beta sequences accurately predicted the HLA-A and HLA-B alleles for most subjects in the first cohort. The cohort was sequenced for TCR beta chains only, and without alpha or paired-chain data the features that could be detected were limited. An association between a missense DCLRE1C variant and V-gene and J-gene trimming of TCR beta chains was found in a later genetic analysis and replicated in an independent cohort. Correlated functional status among segregating V segments might be attributable to linkage disequilibrium, but an unknown experimental factor could not be ruled out. A later genetic analysis reported fewer N-insertions in productive TCRs among donors in an Asian-associated ancestry cluster than the roughly 700-donor mean. While some public TCRs were present in many individuals, most TCR sequences turned up only very rarely across donors. Cytomegalovirus status was reported to be diagnosed by the classifier with high specificity and sensitivity in both the original and validation cohorts. According to the authors, the approach could potentially be generalized to other disease states and immunological phenotypes. The only immune exposure information available for the cohort was CMV serostatus. The earlier analysis of approximately 590 of the donors excluded some 15 rarely observed V segments, including chromosome 9 orphons, because counts were too low.

A word on this clone: Its antigen remains undetermined. At one of its ends the junction is not consistent with the germline gene, which may arise from a read error.

The cohort comprised fewer than 700 healthy bone marrow donors. All cohort members were sampled while nominally healthy, although unrecorded immune exposures were likely present. The donor was CMV seronegative and belonged to the group of more than 300 seronegative cohort members. A peripheral blood sample was collected from each donor, and TCR beta sequencing was performed on peripheral blood mononuclear cells. Genomic DNA was extracted from the blood cell samples with the Qiagen DNeasy Blood Extraction Kit. The CDR1 and CDR2 encoded by the germline V gene (reference sequence) are SEHNR and FQNEAQ. The CDR3 contains 12 residues, cysteine and phenylalanine counted. The CDR3 DNA has 36 bases and is translated from base 1. Preparation of the library involved the immunoSEQ multiplex PCR assay. The multiplex PCR relied on a mix of 60 forward primers for TCR Vbeta segments and 13 reverse primers for TCR Jbeta segments. Amplification of the CDR3 region of rearranged TCR beta genes was performed with a multiplex PCR assay on genomic DNA. The Illumina HiSeq System was used to sequence the amplified TCR beta libraries as 87-base-pair reads. On the authors' methods: In a later analysis, around 80 million unique TCR beta chains were counted across the 650 to 750 repertoires, and approximately 9.9 million of these chains were shared by at least two donors. Raw reads were error-corrected and collapsed into unique sequences by a nearest-neighbor algorithm in which closely related sequences were merged to remove PCR and sequencing errors. V, D and J gene segments were assigned by aligning CDR3 sequences to IMGT reference sequences. For a sequence to be retained, at least a six-nucleotide match to both a V gene segment and a J gene segment was required. Rearrangements were classified as productive when the CDR3 lacked stop codons and remained in frame with V and J, and all other rearrangements were classified as non-productive. Following IMGT convention, CDR3 was defined as the stretch from the second conserved V-encoded cysteine to the conserved J-encoded phenylalanine. In an earlier analysis of 587 of the donors, sequences lacking an unambiguous match to a single V gene segment were excluded. In an earlier analysis of approximately 610 of the donors, V segments were called functional above 56.7% productive rearrangements and were called segregating when the between-donor standard deviation exceeded 5%. To diagnose cytomegalovirus status from the catalog of TCR beta chain sequences, a statistical classification framework was built. In a later analysis, TCR nucleotide sequences were compared against IMGT/GENE-DB human TR gene sequences so that V and J genes could be assigned. In a later analysis, CDR3 sequences and most-parsimonious VDJ recombination scenarios were assigned using the TCRdist pipeline. In a later analysis, each TCR beta chain was defined by its CDR3 amino acid sequence together with its V-gene family, and reads without a unique V-gene family were excluded. To address suspected cross-contamination and a sequencing artifact, a later analysis removed a few hundred highly shared, low-generation-probability nucleotide sequences. In a later analysis, a clonal expansion index for each public chain was calculated from normalized within-repertoire ranks of inferred template counts. Generation probabilities in a later analysis came from a VDJ recombination model fitted to out-of-frame rearrangements, and those results were checked against IGoR. A later analysis scored TCR-TCR, TCR-HLA and TCR-CMV co-occurrence with hypergeometric tests, applying a repertoire-size bias correction to TCR pairs. To estimate false discovery rates, a later analysis permuted the HLA or CMV assignments 20 times. A later analysis grouped co-occurring TCRs with DBSCAN, adding TCRdist sequence similarity when clustering within HLA-allele-positive subsets. Repertoires with fewer than 30,000 or more than 120,000 public chains, plus five repertoires with anomalous nucleotide sharing, were excluded from co-occurrence clustering. TCRdb took this table from immuneACCESS and kept in-frame rearrangements with V and J called. Such tables lack part of the clones; where checked against another copy, unresolved V genes explain under half of the gap, and the rest is unexplained. The V and J calls and clone size are taken from that table; D and trimming were inferred from the DNA. This sample has about 73,000 clones in its table, and 65% to 85% of those were observed once. Roughly an eighth of the sample rests with the top ten.

The TCR comes from a man in his 70s in good health and CMV-seronegative. The sequencing input was PBMCs. The rearrangement combines TRBV7-9 with TRBJ1-5; 7 central nucleotides agree with TRBD1. The sequenced DNA is TGTTCCAGCGGACAGGATCACCAGCCCCAGCATTTT. Translated, this gives CSSGQDHQPQHF.